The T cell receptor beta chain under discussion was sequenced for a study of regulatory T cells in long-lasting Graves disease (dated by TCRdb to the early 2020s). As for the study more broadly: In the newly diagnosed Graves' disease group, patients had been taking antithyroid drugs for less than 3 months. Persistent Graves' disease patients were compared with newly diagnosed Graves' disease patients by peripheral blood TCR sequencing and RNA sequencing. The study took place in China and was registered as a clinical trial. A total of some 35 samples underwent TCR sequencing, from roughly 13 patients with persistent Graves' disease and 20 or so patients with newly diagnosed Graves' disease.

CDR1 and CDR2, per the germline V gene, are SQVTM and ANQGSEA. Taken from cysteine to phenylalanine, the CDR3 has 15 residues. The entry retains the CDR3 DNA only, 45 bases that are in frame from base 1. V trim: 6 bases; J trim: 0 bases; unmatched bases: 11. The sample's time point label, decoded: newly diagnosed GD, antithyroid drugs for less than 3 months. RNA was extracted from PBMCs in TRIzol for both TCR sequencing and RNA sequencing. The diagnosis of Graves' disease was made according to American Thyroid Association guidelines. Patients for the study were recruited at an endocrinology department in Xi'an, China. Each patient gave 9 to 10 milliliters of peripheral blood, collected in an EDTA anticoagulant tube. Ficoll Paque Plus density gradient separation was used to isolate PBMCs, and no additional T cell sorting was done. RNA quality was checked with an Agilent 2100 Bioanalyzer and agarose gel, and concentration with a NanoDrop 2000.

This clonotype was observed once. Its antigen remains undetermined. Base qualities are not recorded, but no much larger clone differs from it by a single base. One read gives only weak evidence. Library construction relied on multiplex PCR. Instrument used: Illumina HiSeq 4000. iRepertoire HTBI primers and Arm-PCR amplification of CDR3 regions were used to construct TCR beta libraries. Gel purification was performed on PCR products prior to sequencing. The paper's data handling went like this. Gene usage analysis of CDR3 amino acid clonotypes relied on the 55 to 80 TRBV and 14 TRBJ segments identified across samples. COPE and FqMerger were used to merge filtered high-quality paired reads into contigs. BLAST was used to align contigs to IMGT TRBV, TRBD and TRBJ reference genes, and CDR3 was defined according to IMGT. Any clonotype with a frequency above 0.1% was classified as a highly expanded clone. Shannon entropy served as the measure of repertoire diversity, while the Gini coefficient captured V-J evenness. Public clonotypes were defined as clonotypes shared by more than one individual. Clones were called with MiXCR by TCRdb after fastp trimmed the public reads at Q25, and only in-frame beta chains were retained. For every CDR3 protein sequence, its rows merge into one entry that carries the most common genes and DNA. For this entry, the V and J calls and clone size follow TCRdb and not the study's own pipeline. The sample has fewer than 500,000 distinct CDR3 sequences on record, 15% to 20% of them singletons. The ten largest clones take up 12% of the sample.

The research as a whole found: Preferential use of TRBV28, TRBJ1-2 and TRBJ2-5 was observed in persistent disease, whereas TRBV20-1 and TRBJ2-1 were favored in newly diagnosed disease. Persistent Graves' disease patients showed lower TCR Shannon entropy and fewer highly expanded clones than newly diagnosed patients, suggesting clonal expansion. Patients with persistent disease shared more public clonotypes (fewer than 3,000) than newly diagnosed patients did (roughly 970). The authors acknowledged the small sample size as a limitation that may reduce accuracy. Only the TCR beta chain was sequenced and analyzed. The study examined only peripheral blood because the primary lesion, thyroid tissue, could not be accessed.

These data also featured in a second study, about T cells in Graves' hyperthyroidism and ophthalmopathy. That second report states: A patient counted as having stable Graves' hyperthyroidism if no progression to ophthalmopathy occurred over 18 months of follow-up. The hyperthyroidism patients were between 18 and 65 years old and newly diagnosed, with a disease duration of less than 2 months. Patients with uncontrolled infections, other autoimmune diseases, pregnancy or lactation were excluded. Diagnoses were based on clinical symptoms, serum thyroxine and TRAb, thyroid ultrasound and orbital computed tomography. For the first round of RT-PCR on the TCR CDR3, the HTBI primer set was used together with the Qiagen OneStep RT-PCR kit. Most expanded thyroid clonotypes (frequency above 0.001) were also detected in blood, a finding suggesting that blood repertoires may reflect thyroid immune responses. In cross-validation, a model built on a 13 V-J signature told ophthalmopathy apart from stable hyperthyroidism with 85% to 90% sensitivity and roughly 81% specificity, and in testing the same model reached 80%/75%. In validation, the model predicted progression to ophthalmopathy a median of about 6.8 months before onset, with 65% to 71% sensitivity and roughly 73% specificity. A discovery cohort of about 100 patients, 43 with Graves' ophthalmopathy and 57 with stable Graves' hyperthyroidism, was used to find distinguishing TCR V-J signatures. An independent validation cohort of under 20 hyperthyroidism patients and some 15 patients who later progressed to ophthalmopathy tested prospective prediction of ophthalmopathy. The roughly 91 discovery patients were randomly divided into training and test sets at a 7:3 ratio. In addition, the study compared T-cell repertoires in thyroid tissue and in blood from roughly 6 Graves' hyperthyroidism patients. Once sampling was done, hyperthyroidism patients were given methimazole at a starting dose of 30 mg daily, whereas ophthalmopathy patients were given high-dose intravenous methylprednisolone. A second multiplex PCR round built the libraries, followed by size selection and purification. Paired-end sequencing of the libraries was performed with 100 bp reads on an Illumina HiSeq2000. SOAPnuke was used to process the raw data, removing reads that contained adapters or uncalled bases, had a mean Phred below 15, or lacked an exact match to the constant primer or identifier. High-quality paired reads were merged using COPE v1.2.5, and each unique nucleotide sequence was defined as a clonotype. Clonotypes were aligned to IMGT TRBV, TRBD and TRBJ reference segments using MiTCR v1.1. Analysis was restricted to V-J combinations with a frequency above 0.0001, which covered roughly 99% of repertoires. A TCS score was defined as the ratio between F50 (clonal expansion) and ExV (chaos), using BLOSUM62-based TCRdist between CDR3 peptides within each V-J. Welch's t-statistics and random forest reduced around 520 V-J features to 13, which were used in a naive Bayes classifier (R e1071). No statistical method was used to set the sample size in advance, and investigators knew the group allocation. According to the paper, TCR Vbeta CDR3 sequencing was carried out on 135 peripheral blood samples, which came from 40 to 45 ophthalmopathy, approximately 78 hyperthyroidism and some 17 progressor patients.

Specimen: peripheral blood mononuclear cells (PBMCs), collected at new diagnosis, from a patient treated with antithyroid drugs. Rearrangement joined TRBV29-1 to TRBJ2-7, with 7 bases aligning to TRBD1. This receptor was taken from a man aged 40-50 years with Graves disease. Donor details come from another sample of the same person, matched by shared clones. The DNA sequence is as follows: TGCAGCGTCTTATCAGGACAGGTGAGCTCCTACGAGCAGTACTTC. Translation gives CSVLSGQVSSYEQYF.